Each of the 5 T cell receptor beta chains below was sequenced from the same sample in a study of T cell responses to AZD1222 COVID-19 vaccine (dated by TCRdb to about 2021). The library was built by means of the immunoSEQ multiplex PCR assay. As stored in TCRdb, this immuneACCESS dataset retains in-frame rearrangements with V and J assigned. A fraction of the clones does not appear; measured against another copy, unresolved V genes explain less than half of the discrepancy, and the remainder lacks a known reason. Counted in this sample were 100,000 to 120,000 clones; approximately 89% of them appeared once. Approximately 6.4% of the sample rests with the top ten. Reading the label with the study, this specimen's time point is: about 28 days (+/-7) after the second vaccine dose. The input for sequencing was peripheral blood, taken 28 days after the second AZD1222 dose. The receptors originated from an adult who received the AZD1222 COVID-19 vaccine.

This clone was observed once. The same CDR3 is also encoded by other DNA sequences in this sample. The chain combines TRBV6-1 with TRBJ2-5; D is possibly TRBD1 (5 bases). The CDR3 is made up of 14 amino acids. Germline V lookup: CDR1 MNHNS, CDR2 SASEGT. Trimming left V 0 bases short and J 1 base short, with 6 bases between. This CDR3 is CASSEAQGQETQYF. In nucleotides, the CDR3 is TGTGCCAGCAGTGAAGCTCAGGGCCAAGAGACCCAGTACTTC.

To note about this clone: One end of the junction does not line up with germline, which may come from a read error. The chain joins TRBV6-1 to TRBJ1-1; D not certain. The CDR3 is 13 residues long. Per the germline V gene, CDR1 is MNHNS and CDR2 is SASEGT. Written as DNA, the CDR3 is TGTGCCAGCAGGGAAGTATTGAACACTGAAGCTTTCTTT. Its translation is CASREVLNTEAFF.

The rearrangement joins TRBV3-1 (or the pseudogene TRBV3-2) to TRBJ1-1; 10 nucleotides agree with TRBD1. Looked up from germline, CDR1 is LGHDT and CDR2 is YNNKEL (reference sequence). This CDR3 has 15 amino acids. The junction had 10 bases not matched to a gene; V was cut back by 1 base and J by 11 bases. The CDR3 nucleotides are TGTGCCAGCAGCCAAGGAGGGACAGGGGTACATGGGGCTTTCTTT. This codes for CASSQGGTGVHGAFF.

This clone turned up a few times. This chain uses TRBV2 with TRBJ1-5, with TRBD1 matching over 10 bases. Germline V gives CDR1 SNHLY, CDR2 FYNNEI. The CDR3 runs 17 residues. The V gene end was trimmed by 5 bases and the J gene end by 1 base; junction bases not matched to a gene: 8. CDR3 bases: TGTGCCAGCAGTACACGTAGACAGGGGGCAAGCAATCAGCCCCAGCATTTT. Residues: CASSTRRQGASNQPQHF.

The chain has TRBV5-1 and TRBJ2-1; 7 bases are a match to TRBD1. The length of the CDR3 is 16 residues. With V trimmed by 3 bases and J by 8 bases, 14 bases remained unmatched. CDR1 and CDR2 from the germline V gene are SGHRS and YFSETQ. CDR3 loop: CASSSRTGKAFDEQFF. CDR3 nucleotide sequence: TGCGCCAGCAGCTCAAGGACAGGAAAAGCCTTCGATGAGCAGTTCTTC.